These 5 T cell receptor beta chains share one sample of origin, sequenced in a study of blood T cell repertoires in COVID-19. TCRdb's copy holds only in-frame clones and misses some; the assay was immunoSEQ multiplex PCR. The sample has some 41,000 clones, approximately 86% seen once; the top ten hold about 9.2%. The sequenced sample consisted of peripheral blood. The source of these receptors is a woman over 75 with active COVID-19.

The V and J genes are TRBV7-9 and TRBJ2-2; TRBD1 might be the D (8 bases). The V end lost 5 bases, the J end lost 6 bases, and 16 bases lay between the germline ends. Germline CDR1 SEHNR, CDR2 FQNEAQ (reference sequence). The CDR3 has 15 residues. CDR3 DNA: TGTGCCAGCAGCCGGGGACAGGCGGGGGCCGGGGAGCTGTTTTTT. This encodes CASSRGQAGAGELFF.

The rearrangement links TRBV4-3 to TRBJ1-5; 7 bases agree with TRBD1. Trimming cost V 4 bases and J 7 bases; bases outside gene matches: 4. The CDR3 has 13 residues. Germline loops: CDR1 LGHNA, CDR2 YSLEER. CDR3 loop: CASSPNRGQPQHF. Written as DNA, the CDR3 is TGCGCCAGCAGCCCTAACAGGGGCCAGCCCCAGCATTTT.

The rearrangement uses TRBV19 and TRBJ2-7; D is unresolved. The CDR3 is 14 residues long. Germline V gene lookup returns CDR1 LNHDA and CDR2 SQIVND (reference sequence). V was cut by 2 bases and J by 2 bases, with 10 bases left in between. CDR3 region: CASSITSGTYEQYF. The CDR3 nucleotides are TGTGCCAGTAGTATAACCAGTGGCACCTACGAGCAGTACTTC.

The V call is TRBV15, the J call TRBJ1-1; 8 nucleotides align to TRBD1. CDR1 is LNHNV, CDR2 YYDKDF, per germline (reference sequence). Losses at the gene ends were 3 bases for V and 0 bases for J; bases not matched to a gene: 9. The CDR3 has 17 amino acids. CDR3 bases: TGTGCCACCAGCAGGCGTTCAGGGGGCATCGTGAACACTGAAGCTTTCTTT. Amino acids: CATSRRSGGIVNTEAFF.

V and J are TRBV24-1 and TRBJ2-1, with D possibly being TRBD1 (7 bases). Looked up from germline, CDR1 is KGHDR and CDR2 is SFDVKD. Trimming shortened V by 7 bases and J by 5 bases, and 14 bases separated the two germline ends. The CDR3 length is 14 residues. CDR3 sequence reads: CATRSGGLNNEQFF. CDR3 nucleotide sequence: TGTGCCACCAGATCAGGGGGGCTGAACAATGAGCAGTTCTTC.